These 25 T cell receptor beta chains originate from one sample sequenced in a study of CD4 T cells in relation to SARS-CoV-2 and coronaviruses. Sequencing used immunoSEQ multiplex PCR; TCRdb keeps in-frame clones, though not all of them. The sample carries 35,000 or so clones, 77% recorded once. Their antigen targets remain unknown. Sequenced: memory CD4+ T cells from PBMCs, cultured in vitro. The receptors derive from an adult with COVID-19.

This chain links TRBV2 with TRBJ2-7; TRBD2 matches at 7 bases. V shed 5 bases and J 7 bases; nucleotides not matched to a gene: 14. In germline, CDR1 is SNHLY, CDR2 FYNNEI. The CDR3 has 15 residues. CDR3: CASSPPGGVALEQYF. CDR3 DNA sequence: TGTGCCAGCAGTCCTCCGGGAGGCGTCGCCCTAGAGCAGTACTTC.

The chain combines TRBV4-3 with TRBJ2-5, with D unclear. The CDR3 covers 14 residues. Trimming stripped 1 base from V and 6 bases from J, with 12 bases between. Germline assignment: CDR1 LGHNA and CDR2 YSLEER. The CDR3 region is CASSQVGSGQTQYF. DNA for the CDR3: TGCGCCAGCAGCCAAGTTGGAAGTGGGCAGACCCAGTACTTC.

This clone has a handful of counts. J is TRBJ1-1 and V is TRBV29-1; D remains unclear. This CDR3 has 13 residues. The germline V gene encodes CDR1 SQVTM and CDR2 ANQGSEA. The V end was cut by 2 bases, the J end by 2 bases, with 9 bases between. This CDR3 is CSVERAANTEAFF. DNA for the CDR3: TGCAGCGTTGAAAGGGCAGCAAACACTGAAGCTTTCTTT.

V gene TRBV6-5 combines with J gene TRBJ2-1, with 9 bases identical to TRBD2. The V gene end was trimmed by 7 bases and the J gene end by 9 bases; junction bases not matched to a gene: 10. The CDR3 spans 14 residues. CDR1 and CDR2 from the germline V gene are MNHEY and SVGAGI. This CDR3 is CASNSGSTQAEQFF. The CDR3 nucleotides read TGTGCCAGCAATAGCGGGAGCACTCAGGCTGAGCAGTTCTTC.

The rearrangement joins TRBV5-1 to TRBJ2-1, with 16 bases identical to TRBD2. Trimming took 3 bases from V and 10 from J; bases not matched to a gene: 4. From germline, CDR1 is SGHRS and CDR2 YFSETQ. CDR3 length: 15 amino acids. DNA of the CDR3: TGCGCCAGCAGCTCCGGGACTAGCGGGAGGGGGGAGCAGTTCTTC. Protein sequence: CASSSGTSGRGEQFF.

This clone was recorded only once. V usage is TRBV5-1 and J usage is TRBJ1-1, with unresolved D. The length of the CDR3 is 13 residues. The ends were cut back, 0 bases at V and 0 bases at J, with 3 bases in the middle. Per germline, CDR1 SGHRS and CDR2 YFSETQ. CDR3 bases: TGCGCCAGCAGCTTGGTATTGAACACTGAAGCTTTCTTT. Translation gives CASSLVLNTEAFF.

The chain recombines TRBV5-1 with TRBJ2-1; D may be TRBD2 (6 bases). Trimming pared 1 base from V and 5 bases from J, leaving 16 bases between. CDR1 is SGHRS, CDR2 YFSETQ, per germline. CDR3 length: 16 amino acids. CDR3 amino acids: CASSLLLSGDNNEQFF. In DNA, the CDR3 is TGCGCCAGCAGCTTGCTCCTTTCGGGAGACAACAATGAGCAGTTCTTC.

In its sample, this clone was seen a few times. This chain links TRBV13 with TRBJ2-5; the match to TRBD2 covers 9 bases. CDR3 size: 14 residues. Germline assignment: CDR1 PRHDT and CDR2 FYEKMQ (reference sequence). V dropped 1 base and J dropped 5; count of bases not matched to a gene: 2. The CDR3 sequence: CASSLAREGETQYF. For the CDR3, the DNA is TGTGCCAGCAGCTTAGCGCGGGAGGGGGAGACCCAGTACTTC.

This clone was recorded a few times. The genes are TRBV7-3 and TRBJ2-3, with D possibly matching TRBD2 (5 bases). Germline V lookup: CDR1 SGHTA, CDR2 FQGTGA. The CDR3 sequence is 13 residues long. The ends were cut back, 5 bases at V and 4 bases at J, with 10 bases in the middle. CDR3 sequence (DNA): TGTGCCAGCAGCGTCCTAGCTGCAGATACGCAGTATTTT. It is translated as CASSVLAADTQYF.

This clone was observed a single time. The chain joins TRBV2 to TRBJ2-3, with D possibly matching TRBD2 (6 bases). Looked up from germline, CDR1 is SNHLY and CDR2 is FYNNEI. V lost 3 bases to trimming and J lost 2 bases, with 15 bases between them. The CDR3 consists of 16 residues. This chain's CDR3 is CASSDGLARVTDTQYF. CDR3 bases: TGTGCCAGCAGTGATGGGCTAGCGCGAGTCACAGATACGCAGTATTTT.

The chain carries TRBV29-1 and TRBJ2-3; D not certain. V lost 4 bases to trimming and J lost 4 bases, with 6 bases between them. The length of the CDR3 is 11 residues. Germline CDR1 SQVTM, CDR2 ANQGSEA. In nucleotides, the CDR3 is TGCAGCGTTGGCGGATCAGATACGCAGTATTTT. Its protein is CSVGGSDTQYF.

The chain is built from TRBV28 and TRBJ2-2, with TRBD2 matching over 16 bases. Germline loops: CDR1 MDHEN, CDR2 SYDVKM. After removal of 5 bases from V and 6 bases from J, the junction contained 3 bases not matched to a gene. This CDR3 contains 16 residues. CDR3 DNA sequence: TGTGCCAGCAGTCCGGGACTAGCGGGAGGGCCCGGGGAGCTGTTTTTT. Translation: CASSPGLAGGPGELFF. Complete variable domain (other parts from reference TRBV28 and TRBJ2-2): DVKVTQSSRYLVKRTGEKVFLECVQDMDHENMFWYRQDPGLGLRLIYFSYDVKMKEKGDIPEGYSVSREKKERFSLILESASTNQTSMYLCASSPGLAGGPGELFFGEGSRLTVL.

Only a few counts were recorded for this clone. The chain uses TRBV6-2 or TRBV6-3 and TRBJ1-2, with D tentatively TRBD1 (5 bases). V was trimmed by 5 bases and J by 2 bases, leaving 12 bases between them. The CDR3 totals 14 residues. The germline V gene has CDR1 MNHEY and CDR2 SVGEGT. In DNA form, the CDR3 reads TGTGCCAGCAGTCGAACAGGTTCCAACTATGGCTACACCTTC. Translating gives CASSRTGSNYGYTF.

The chain combines TRBV2 with TRBJ2-3, with no clear D. Germline CDR1 SNHLY, CDR2 FYNNEI. Trimming took 1 base from V and 4 from J, leaving 6 bases between them. The CDR3 is 13 amino acids. CDR3: CASSEESADTQYF. The CDR3 DNA follows: TGTGCCAGCAGTGAAGAGAGTGCAGATACGCAGTATTTT. Looking up the rest from reference TRBV2 and TRBJ2-3 gives the full variable domain: EPEVTQTPSHQVTQMGQEVILRCVPISNHLYFYWYRQILGQKVEFLVSFYNNEISEKSEIFDDQFSVERPDGSNFTLKIRSTKLEDSAMYFCASSEESADTQYFGPGTRLTVL.

The chain carries TRBV7-2 and TRBJ1-2; unclear D gene. CDR1 and CDR2 from the germline V gene are SGHTA and FQGNSA. The V end lost 1 base, the J end lost 7 bases, and 13 bases lay between the germline ends. This CDR3 spans 14 amino acids. The CDR3 loop is CASSLEAEIGGYTF. For the CDR3, the DNA is TGTGCCAGCAGCTTAGAAGCCGAGATTGGTGGCTACACCTTC.

The chain carries TRBV27 and TRBJ1-1; 7 bases fit TRBD1. V lost 5 bases, J lost 1 base, and 10 bases stayed unmatched. This CDR3 comprises 16 residues. Looked up from germline, CDR1 is MNHEY and CDR2 is SMNVEV (reference sequence). CDR3 loop: CASSQSPGQPNTEAFF. CDR3 sequence (DNA): TGTGCCAGCAGTCAATCTCCGGGACAGCCGAACACTGAAGCTTTCTTT.

This chain's CDR3 is CASSLRTVIDEQYF. CDR3 nucleotide sequence: TGTGCCAGCAGTTTACGAACGGTGATCGACGAGCAGTACTTC. This chain joins TRBV27 and TRBJ2-7, with no clear D. The CDR3 length is 14 residues. The germline gives CDR1 MNHEY, CDR2 SMNVEV (reference sequence). V dropped 2 bases and J dropped 5 bases, with 13 bases sitting between them.

The V and J genes are TRBV11-2 and TRBJ2-7; 8 bases are shared with TRBD1. CDR3 size: 15 residues. V dropped 1 base and J dropped 2; count of bases not matched to a gene: 4. In germline, CDR1 is SGHAT, CDR2 FQNNGV. The CDR3, as DNA: TGTGCCAGCAGCTTAGGGCACAGGGGGGCCTACGAGCAGTACTTC. Translation: CASSLGHRGAYEQYF. The whole variable domain, remainder taken from reference TRBV11-2 and TRBJ2-7, is EAGVAQSPRYKIIEKRQSVAFWCNPISGHATLYWYQQILGQGPKLLIQFQNNGVVDDSQLPKDRFSAERLKGVDSTLKIQPAKLEDSAVYLCASSLGHRGAYEQYFGPGTRLTVT.

The chain couples TRBV7-9 to TRBJ2-7, with D tentatively TRBD1 (6 bases). This CDR3 has 13 residues. Trimming left V 5 bases short and J 4 bases short, with 12 bases between. Germline V gives CDR1 SEHNR, CDR2 FQNEAQ (reference sequence). CDR3: CASSLGGWYEQYF. The CDR3 DNA follows: TGTGCCAGCAGCCTAGGGGGTTGGTACGAGCAGTACTTC.

The V and J genes are TRBV6-4 and TRBJ2-1; 7 nucleotides agree with TRBD2. This CDR3 is 13 amino acids long. The V gene's germline CDR1 is MRHNA and CDR2 SNTAGT. The V and J ends lost 3 bases and 5 bases, in that order; junction bases with no gene match: 1. The CDR3 loop reads CASSERENNEQFF. The CDR3 region has the DNA TGTGCCAGCAGTGAGCGGGAGAACAATGAGCAGTTCTTC.

This chain uses TRBV7-2 with TRBJ2-5, with 9 bases that match TRBD2. J lost 5 bases, V lost 2 bases, and 3 bases had no gene match. Germline-derived CDR1 and CDR2 are SGHTA and FQGNSA. The CDR3 extends over 14 amino acids. DNA for the CDR3: TGTGCCAGCAGCTTACGAACTAGCGGGGAGACCCAGTACTTC. This translates into CASSLRTSGETQYF.

This chain links TRBV5-1 with TRBJ1-2; D perhaps matches TRBD1 (5 bases). CDR3 length: 14 residues. Germline V CDR1 and CDR2: SGHRS, YFSETQ. The V end lost 0 bases, the J end lost 5 bases, and 11 bases lay between the germline ends. The CDR3, as DNA: TGCGCCAGCAGCTTGGAAGGGGATCGGTATGGCTACACCTTC. Translation: CASSLEGDRYGYTF.

In its sample, this clone was seen a few times. The chain's CDR3 is CASSLEARQSSYNEQFF. The CDR3 nucleotides read TGTGCCAGCAGCTTAGAAGCGCGTCAAAGCTCCTACAATGAGCAGTTCTTC. The chain combines TRBV11-2 with TRBJ2-1; D is ambiguous. Germline V gene sequence: CDR1 SGHAT, CDR2 FQNNGV. Trimming shortened V by 0 bases and J by 0 bases, and 12 bases separated the two germline ends. This CDR3 spans 17 amino acids.

The J gene is TRBJ2-5, the V gene TRBV20-1; 8 bases align to TRBD2. V shed 3 bases, J shed 2 bases, and the junction held 14 bases outside the gene matches. The germline gives CDR1 DFQATT, CDR2 SNEGSKA (reference sequence). This CDR3 contains 17 residues. CDR3 in DNA: TGCAGTGCTAGTAATCTAGCGGGTCCCAGTTGGCAAGAGACCCAGTACTTC. Encoded protein: CSASNLAGPSWQETQYF.

V is TRBV5-4 and J is TRBJ2-7; 9 nucleotides align to TRBD2. Trimming cost V 0 bases and J 5 bases; bases outside gene matches: 9. CDR1 is SGHNT, CDR2 YYREEE, per germline (reference sequence). This CDR3 contains 16 residues. Here the CDR3 DNA reads TGTGCCAGCAGCTTGGGACTAGCGGCCCTTACGGACGAGCAGTACTTC. Protein: CASSLGLAALTDEQYF.